The clone carrying this T cell receptor (beta chain) has only a few counts. These data belong to a study of blood T cell repertoires in COVID-19. Study background: Both acute and convalescent COVID-19 samples were obtained from the United States, Italy and Spain. The analysed material was cDNA or gDNA that came from T cells, B-cell-depleted T cells, or PBMCs.

Libraries were prepared by immunoSEQ multiplex PCR; TCRdb keeps only in-frame clonotypes and omits some of them. The sample has over 150,000 clones, around 87% seen once. CDR1 and CDR2 (germline): SNHLY, FYNNEI. CDR3 length: 15 amino acids. The trim removed 4 bases at V and 2 bases at J, leaving 4 bases unmatched. The V gene is TRBV2, the J gene TRBJ2-5, with 10 bases lining up with TRBD1. This clonotype was sampled from a woman at least 80 years old with COVID-19, enrolled during active disease. Sequencing used peripheral blood. CDR3 sequence (DNA): TGTGCCAGCAGTGGGCAGGGACAGGGGCAAGAGACCCAGTACTTC. Amino acid sequence: CASSGQGQGQETQYF. The full variable domain, rest sourced from reference TRBV2 and TRBJ2-5, is EPEVTQTPSHQVTQMGQEVILRCVPISNHLYFYWYRQILGQKVEFLVSFYNNEISEKSEIFDDQFSVERPDGSNFTLKIRSTKLEDSAMYFCASSGQGQGQETQYFGPGTRLLVL.